A single sample gave rise to the 21 T cell receptor beta chains below, sequenced in a study of blood T cell repertoires in COVID-19 (dated by TCRdb to the early 2020s). The library was produced with the immunoSEQ multiplex PCR assay. The immuneACCESS repertoire file appears here via TCRdb, limited to in-frame rearrangements. These files lack a portion of the clones; in checked studies, under half of the deficit traces to unresolved V genes, and the cause of the others is not known. This sample lists some 300,000 clones; 90% were detected once. Around 0.97% of the sample is in the top ten clones. Source material: peripheral blood. The receptors here all came from a woman between 35 and 50 years old with COVID-19, enrolled during active disease.

This clone was observed a single time. The V gene is TRBV7-2, the J gene TRBJ2-7; weak D call: TRBD2 (5 bases). Germline V gene lookup returns CDR1 SGHTA and CDR2 FQGNSA. This CDR3 region has 13 residues. The V gene lost 0 bases and the J gene lost 7 bases, with 10 bases spanning the gap. The CDR3 spells CASSLAQTGEQYF. CDR3 in DNA: TGTGCCAGCAGCTTAGCGCAGACGGGGGAGCAGTACTTC. The variable domain in full, completed from reference TRBV7-2 and TRBJ2-7, reads GAGVSQSPSNKVTEKGKDVELRCDPISGHTALYWYRQSLGQGLEFLIYFQGNSAPDKSGLPSDRFSAERTGGSVSTLTIQRTQQEDSAVYLCASSLAQTGEQYFGPGTRLTVT.

V gene TRBV28 combines with J gene TRBJ2-5; D is perhaps TRBD1 (6 bases). The V end lost 8 bases, the J end lost 4 bases, and 17 bases lay between the germline ends. The CDR3 has 14 amino acids. CDR1 and CDR2 from the germline V gene are MDHEN and SYDVKM. CDR3 in DNA: TGTGCCAGCCGAACTTTGGTAGGGGGAGAGACCCAGTACTTC. Its translation is CASRTLVGGETQYF.

The sample holds a few counts of this clone. Other DNA sequences within the sample encode an identical CDR3. The CDR3 region is CASSLSTGGYGYTF. The CDR3 nucleotides read TGTGCCAGCAGTTTATCCACAGGCGGCTATGGCTACACCTTC. The J gene is TRBJ1-2, the V gene TRBV28, with a possible D match to TRBD1 (5 bases). This CDR3 spans 14 amino acids. Germline V lookup: CDR1 MDHEN, CDR2 SYDVKM. The ends were cut back, 1 base at V and 4 bases at J, with 10 bases in the middle.

The chain recombines TRBV29-1 with TRBJ1-1; D perhaps matches TRBD1 (5 bases). With 4 bases removed from V and 8 bases from J, the gap between germline ends came to 8 bases. Germline CDR1 is SQVTM and CDR2 is ANQGSEA. This CDR3 spans 10 amino acids. The CDR3 DNA reads as TGCAGCGTTGCACAGGTGGAAGCTTTCTTT. This codes for CSVAQVEAFF.

V gene TRBV10-3 combines with J gene TRBJ2-3; 13 bases are a match to TRBD2. Germline CDR1 and CDR2: ENHRY and SYGVKD. The CDR3 contains 14 residues. Trimming cost V 8 bases and J 2 bases; bases outside gene matches: 1. In DNA, the CDR3 is TGTGCCATCGGGACTAGCGGGACCACAGATACGCAGTATTTT. Residues: CAIGTSGTTDTQYF.

This chain joins TRBV4-2 and TRBJ1-2; 7 nucleotides agree with TRBD1. Per the germline V gene, CDR1 is LGHNA and CDR2 is YNFKEQ. After removal of 1 base from V and 6 bases from J, the junction contained 5 bases not matched to a gene. The CDR3 is 14 residues long. CDR3 residues: CASSQGGRGDGYTF. The CDR3 nucleotides are TGTGCCAGCAGCCAAGGGGGCAGGGGGGATGGCTACACCTTC.

J is TRBJ1-4 and V is TRBV4-3; D perhaps matches TRBD1 (6 bases). Trimming stripped 0 bases from V and 10 bases from J, with 21 bases between. The germline gives CDR1 LGHNA, CDR2 YSLEER. The length of the CDR3 is 17 residues. The CDR3 here is CASSQELAGRDMGKLFF. CDR3 sequence (DNA): TGCGCCAGCAGCCAAGAGTTGGCAGGCAGGGACATGGGAAAACTGTTTTTT.

About this clone itself: Other DNA sequences in this specimen translate into the identical CDR3. V and J are TRBV7-9 and TRBJ2-2; D is ambiguous. Germline CDR1 SEHNR, CDR2 FQNEAQ (reference sequence). With 5 bases removed from V and 8 bases from J, the gap between germline ends came to 9 bases. The length of the CDR3 is 12 residues. The CDR3 loop reads CASSLLTGELFF. CDR3 nucleotides: TGTGCCAGCAGCCTACTGACAGGGGAGCTGTTTTTT.

The chain couples TRBV7-8 to TRBJ2-3, with 9 bases fitting TRBD1. The CDR3 extends over 17 amino acids. V shed 1 base and J 2 bases; nucleotides not matched to a gene: 7. Per the germline V gene, CDR1 is SGHVS and CDR2 is FQNEAQ. The CDR3 protein is CASSLEFRTGATDTQYF. In DNA form, the CDR3 reads TGTGCCAGCAGCTTAGAATTCCGGACAGGGGCCACAGATACGCAGTATTTT.

The rearrangement uses TRBV5-1 and TRBJ2-7; 10 bases map to TRBD1. The CDR3 consists of 14 residues. J gave up 5 bases and V 0 bases, and 2 bases lay outside the gene matches. The germline gives CDR1 SGHRS, CDR2 YFSETQ. The CDR3 region is CASSLAGTGDEQYF. In DNA, the CDR3 is TGCGCCAGCAGCTTGGCCGGGACAGGGGACGAGCAGTACTTC.

V usage is TRBV5-1 and J usage is TRBJ1-1; no clear D gene. The germline V gene has CDR1 SGHRS and CDR2 YFSETQ. Trimming shortened V by 7 bases and J by 5 bases, and 9 bases separated the two germline ends. The CDR3 totals 11 residues. The CDR3 spells CASRTGTEAFF. The CDR3 DNA is TGCGCCAGCCGGACGGGGACTGAAGCTTTCTTT.

The chain uses TRBV5-1 and TRBJ1-6; TRBD1 matches at 7 bases. CDR1 SGHRS and CDR2 YFSETQ come from the germline V gene. This CDR3 region has 15 residues. The V gene end was trimmed by 4 bases and the J gene end by 3 bases; junction bases not matched to a gene: 4. CDR3 region: CASSTGQDYNSPLHF. Written as DNA, the CDR3 is TGCGCCAGCAGCACAGGACAGGACTATAATTCACCCCTCCACTTT.

The chain recombines TRBV4-2 with TRBJ1-2; D not resolved. CDR1 LGHNA and CDR2 YNFKEQ come from the germline V gene. The CDR3 covers 14 residues. V lost 0 bases and J lost 7, with 12 bases in between. The chain's CDR3 is CASSQEFGDVGYTF. For the CDR3, the DNA is TGTGCCAGCAGCCAAGAATTCGGGGATGTTGGCTACACCTTC.

The rearrangement joins TRBV7-3 to TRBJ2-1, with 9 bases that match TRBD1. The CDR3 length is 16 residues. V dropped 4 bases and J dropped 7; count of bases not matched to a gene: 11. Germline values: CDR1 SGHTA, CDR2 FQGTGA. The CDR3 nucleotides are TGTGCCAGCAGCTCCGACGGGACAGGGAGGGGGAATGAGCAGTTCTTC. It is translated as CASSSDGTGRGNEQFF. Drawing the rest from reference TRBV7-3 and TRBJ2-1, the complete variable domain is GAGVSQTPSNKVTEKGKYVELRCDPISGHTALYWYRQSLGQGPEFLIYFQGTGAADDSGLPNDRFFAVRPEGSVSTLKIQRTERGDSAVYLCASSSDGTGRGNEQFFGPGTRLTVL.

The J gene is TRBJ1-2, the V gene TRBV29-1; 12 bases align to TRBD1. Germline-derived CDR1 and CDR2 are SQVTM and ANQGSEA. V dropped 4 bases and J dropped 6; count of bases not matched to a gene: 3. The CDR3 contains 13 residues. The CDR3 loop reads CSVAGQGANGYTF. CDR3 nucleotide sequence: TGCAGCGTTGCGGGACAGGGGGCCAATGGCTACACCTTC.

The chain recombines TRBV27 with TRBJ2-1, with TRBD2 matching 9 bases. Germline trimming cut 0 bases from V and 13 bases from J; bases unmatched to any gene: 10. Germline V gene lookup returns CDR1 MNHEY and CDR2 SMNVEV (reference sequence). This CDR3 has 15 amino acids. The CDR3 here is CASSLSLGGRAPQFF. CDR3 DNA sequence: TGTGCCAGCAGTTTATCCCTGGGCGGGAGGGCCCCCCAGTTCTTC.

This chain connects TRBV5-1 to TRBJ1-4; TRBD1 might be the D (5 bases). Germline CDR1 SGHRS, CDR2 YFSETQ. The CDR3 has 14 amino acids. The V end was cut by 2 bases, the J end by 5 bases, with 10 bases between. In DNA, the CDR3 is TGCGCCAGCAGCTTCGGAGACAGCAATGAAAAACTGTTTTTT. Translated: CASSFGDSNEKLFF. Full variable domain (rest looked up from reference TRBV5-1 and TRBJ1-4): KAGVTQTPRYLIKTRGQQVTLSCSPISGHRSVSWYQQTPGQGLQFLFEYFSETQRNKGNFPGRFSGRQFSNSRSEMNVSTLELGDSALYLCASSFGDSNEKLFFGSGTQLSVL.

V and J are TRBV28 and TRBJ1-2; 9 bases fit TRBD1. The J segment lost 5 bases and the V segment lost 5 bases, leaving 9 bases of the junction unmatched. The CDR3 has 15 residues. CDR1 is MDHEN and CDR2 is SYDVKM in the germline V gene. The CDR3 DNA reads TGTGCCAGCAGTCAGAACAGGGGGCGAGGGTATGGCTACACCTTC. Its translation: CASSQNRGRGYGYTF.

This clone was detected a few times. The chain is built from TRBV6-5 and TRBJ1-1; no clear D. Germline CDR1 and CDR2: MNHEY and SVGAGI. V lost 8 bases to trimming and J lost 5 bases, with 21 bases between them. This CDR3 contains 15 residues. The CDR3 region is CASGRFLEGGTEAFF. In DNA form, the CDR3 reads TGTGCCAGCGGGCGGTTCCTTGAGGGTGGGACTGAAGCTTTCTTT.

The chain combines TRBV28 with TRBJ1-2; TRBD1 matches 8 bases. The V segment lost 10 bases and the J segment 6 bases; nucleotides outside the gene matches: 13. Per the germline V gene, CDR1 is MDHEN and CDR2 is SYDVKM. There are 14 residues in the CDR3. In nucleotides, the CDR3 is TGTGCCACCCGAAATACACAGGGGGTACATGGCTACACCTTC. Protein product: CATRNTQGVHGYTF.

About this clone itself: Other DNA sequences within the sample encode an identical CDR3. The rearrangement joins TRBV7-9 to TRBJ1-4, with D possibly being TRBD1 (6 bases). Trimming left V 1 base short and J 5 bases short, with 8 bases between. The germline V gene encodes CDR1 SEHNR and CDR2 FQNEAQ (reference sequence). The CDR3 spans 14 residues. The CDR3 region has the DNA TGTGCCAGCAGCTTAGGGCAGGGGAATGAAAAACTGTTTTTT. Its translation is CASSLGQGNEKLFF.